This record covers a single T cell receptor beta chain. The entry originates in a study of blood T cell repertoires in COVID-19. CDR3 size: 13 residues. Trimming left V 4 bases short and J 3 bases short, with 7 bases between. The repertoire was sequenced with immunoSEQ multiplex PCR; TCRdb's copy has only in-frame clones and lacks some. The profile shows some 200,000 clones, about 82% of them singletons. The TCR sequence derives from a man between 60 and 75 years old with COVID-19, enrolled during active disease. This chain joins TRBV12-3 or TRBV12-4 and TRBJ1-5, with a weak D call TRBD1 (6 bases). Sequenced material: peripheral blood. The CDR3 here is CASSYRDNQPQHF. Written as DNA, the CDR3 is TGTGCCAGCAGTTACAGGGACAATCAGCCCCAGCATTTT.